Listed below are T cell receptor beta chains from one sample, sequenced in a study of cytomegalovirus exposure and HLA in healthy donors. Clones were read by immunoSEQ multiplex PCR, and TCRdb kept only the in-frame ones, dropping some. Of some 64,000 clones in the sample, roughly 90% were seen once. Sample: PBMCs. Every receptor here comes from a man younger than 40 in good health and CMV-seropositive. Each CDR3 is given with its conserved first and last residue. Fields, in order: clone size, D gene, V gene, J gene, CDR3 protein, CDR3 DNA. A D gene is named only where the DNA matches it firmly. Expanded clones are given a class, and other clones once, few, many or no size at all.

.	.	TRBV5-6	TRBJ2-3	CASSLRRDTQYF	TGTGCCAGCAGCTTGAGGAGAGATACGCAGTATTTT
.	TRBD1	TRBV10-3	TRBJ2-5	CAISRDRGIETQYF	TGTGCCATCAGTAGGGACAGGGGAATAGAGACCCAGTACTTC
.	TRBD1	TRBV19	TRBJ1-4	CASSIDHDRGSTNEKLFF	TGTGCCAGTAGTATAGATCACGACAGGGGATCGACTAATGAAAAACTGTTTTTT
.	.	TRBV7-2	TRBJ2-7	CASSYMGLQAYEQYF	TGTGCCAGCAGCTATATGGGACTCCAAGCCTACGAGCAGTACTTC
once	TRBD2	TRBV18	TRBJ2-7	CASSPPWTSGSYEQYF	TGTGCCAGCTCACCACCGTGGACTAGCGGGAGCTACGAGCAGTACTTC
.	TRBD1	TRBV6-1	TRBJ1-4	CASSSDRVEKLFF	TGTGCCAGCAGTTCGGACAGGGTCGAAAAACTGTTTTTT
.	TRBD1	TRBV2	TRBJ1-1	CASSLLRQGQTEAFF	TGTGCCAGCAGCCTGCTACGACAGGGACAGACTGAAGCTTTCTTT
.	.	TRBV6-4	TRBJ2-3	CASSAGGTDTQYF	TGTGCCAGCAGTGCGGGAGGCACAGATACGCAGTATTTT
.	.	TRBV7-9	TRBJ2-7	CASSLGAYEQYF	TGTGCCAGCAGCTTAGGAGCCTACGAGCAGTACTTC
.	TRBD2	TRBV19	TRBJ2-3	CASSPSLAGAVQYF	TGTGCCAGTAGTCCCAGCCTAGCGGGAGCGGTGCAGTATTTT
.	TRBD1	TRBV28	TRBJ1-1	CASSSGTVNTEAFF	TGTGCCAGCAGTTCCGGGACAGTCAACACTGAAGCTTTCTTT
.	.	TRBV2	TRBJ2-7	CASILSYEQYF	TGTGCCAGCATCCTCTCCTACGAGCAGTACTTC
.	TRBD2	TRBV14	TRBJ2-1	CASSQDLHEAGGPRGQFF	TGTGCCAGCAGCCAAGATCTCCACGAAGCGGGAGGACCTCGTGGGCAGTTCTTC
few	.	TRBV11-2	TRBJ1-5	CASSPGRDSNQPQHF	TGTGCCAGCAGCCCAGGCAGGGATAGCAATCAGCCCCAGCATTTT
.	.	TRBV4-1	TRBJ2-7	CASSLPTNSYEQYF	TGCGCCAGCAGCCTACCTACTAACTCCTACGAGCAGTACTTC
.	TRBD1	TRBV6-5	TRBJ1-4	CASRRGQGKEKLFF	TGTGCCAGCCGGAGGGGACAGGGGAAGGAAAAACTGTTTTTT
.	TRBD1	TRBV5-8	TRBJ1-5	CASISQTGTEPYSNQPQHF	TGTGCCAGCATCTCCCAAACCGGGACAGAACCGTATAGCAATCAGCCCCAGCATTTT
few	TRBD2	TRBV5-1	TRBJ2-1	CASSLGLAGSNEQFF	TGCGCCAGCAGTCTGGGACTAGCGGGATCTAATGAGCAGTTCTTC
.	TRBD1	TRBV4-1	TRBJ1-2	CASSQDGTGGGKGYTF	TGCGCCAGCAGCCAAGATGGGACAGGGGGCGGTAAGGGCTACACCTTC
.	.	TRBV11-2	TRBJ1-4	CASSLGGHSTNEKLFF	TGTGCCAGCAGCTTAGGAGGGCACTCAACTAATGAAAAACTGTTTTTT
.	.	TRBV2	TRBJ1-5	CASSEGEERQPQHF	TGTGCCAGCAGTGAAGGCGAGGAACGTCAGCCCCAGCATTTT
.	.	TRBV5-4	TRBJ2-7	CASSETRSYEQYF	TGTGCCAGCAGCGAAACTAGGTCCTACGAGCAGTACTTC
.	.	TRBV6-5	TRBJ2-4	CASTPGGSAKNIQYF	TGTGCCAGCACCCCAGGGGGGTCAGCCAAAAACATTCAGTACTTC
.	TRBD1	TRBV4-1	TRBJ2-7	CASSQGTQGRHSYEQYF	TGCGCCAGCAGCCAAGGGACACAGGGGCGTCATAGCTACGAGCAGTACTTC
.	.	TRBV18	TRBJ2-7	CASSPRQGSSYEQYF	TGTGCCAGCTCACCACGGCAGGGGAGCTCCTACGAGCAGTACTTC
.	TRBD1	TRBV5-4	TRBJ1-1	CASSPDREGQAFF	TGTGCCAGCAGCCCGGACAGGGAAGGTCAAGCTTTCTTT
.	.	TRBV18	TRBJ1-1	CASRPRSNTEAFF	TGTGCCAGTCGTCCGAGGTCGAACACTGAAGCTTTCTTT
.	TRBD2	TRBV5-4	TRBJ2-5	CASSPGGLAGQETQYF	TGTGCCAGCAGCCCGGGGGGACTAGCGGGGCAAGAGACCCAGTACTTC
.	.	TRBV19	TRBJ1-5	CASPPPGPGGWEIQPQHF	TGTGCCAGCCCCCCTCCGGGACCCGGAGGGTGGGAAATTCAGCCCCAGCATTTT
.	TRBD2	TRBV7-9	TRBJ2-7	CASSFGTTYEQYF	TGTGCCAGCAGCTTCGGGACTACCTACGAGCAGTACTTC
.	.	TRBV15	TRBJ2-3	CATSRDRGWGVARYF	TGTGCCACCAGCAGAGATCGAGGATGGGGGGTGGCGAGGTATTTT
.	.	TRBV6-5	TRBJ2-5	CASSYSTAQETQYF	TGTGCCAGCAGTTACTCGACAGCCCAAGAGACCCAGTACTTC
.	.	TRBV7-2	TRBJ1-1	CASNPQGIPNTEAFF	TGTGCCAGCAACCCCCAGGGTATTCCTAACACTGAAGCTTTCTTT
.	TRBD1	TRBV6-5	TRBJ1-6	CASSWDRGSSSPLHF	TGTGCCAGCAGTTGGGACAGGGGAAGTAGTTCACCCCTCCACTTT
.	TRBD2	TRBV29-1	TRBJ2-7	CSAISGRAGEQYF	TGCAGCGCCATTAGCGGGAGGGCCGGCGAGCAGTACTTC
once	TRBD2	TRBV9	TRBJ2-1	CASSVESGSGNEQFF	TGTGCCAGCAGCGTAGAAAGCGGGAGCGGGAATGAGCAGTTCTTC